The 7 T cell receptor beta chains reported below all come from one sample, sequenced in a study of blood T cell repertoires in COVID-19. The repertoire was sequenced with immunoSEQ multiplex PCR; TCRdb's copy has only in-frame clones and lacks some. In the table there are 61,000 or so clones, 65% to 85% of which are singletons. Sequencing was done on a sample of peripheral blood. The receptors shown here come from a woman in her 70s with acute or convalescent COVID-19.

The V and J genes are TRBV12-3 or TRBV12-4 and TRBJ1-6, with D possibly TRBD1 on 6 matching bases. Trimming left V 4 bases short and J 14 bases short, with 15 bases between. This CDR3 has 13 residues. As DNA, the CDR3 is TGTGCCAGCAGTTCGTACAGGGAATTCACCCTCCACTTT. Its translation is CASSSYREFTLHF.

CDR3 nucleotide sequence: TGTGCCAGCAGCGTAGAAAGGGGTGGCGGAAACACCATATATTTT. It specifies CASSVERGGGNTIYF. This chain connects TRBV9 to TRBJ1-3; D possibly corresponds to TRBD1 (5 bases). Germline assignment: CDR1 SGDLS and CDR2 YYNGEE. This CDR3 contains 15 residues. Between the trimmed V and J ends, which lost 0 bases and 4 bases, there was a span of 11 bases. Combining the CDR3 with reference TRBV9 and TRBJ1-3 gives the whole variable domain DSGVTQTPKHLITATGQRVTLRCSPRSGDLSVYWYQQSLDQGLQFLIQYYNGEERAKGNILERFSAQQFPDLHSELNLSSLELGDSALYFCASSVERGGGNTIYFGEGSWLTVV.

The V and J genes are TRBV11-2 and TRBJ1-1; no clear D. V shed 5 bases and J shed 7 bases, with 26 bases lying between them. CDR3 length: 17 residues. Per the germline V gene, CDR1 is SGHAT and CDR2 is FQNNGV. The CDR3 DNA sequence: TGTGCCAGCAGCCGAGCCCCCTTCCTGTCAGACTATAATGAAGCTTTCTTT. As protein: CASSRAPFLSDYNEAFF.

This clone occurred once. This chain uses TRBV6-1 with TRBJ1-2, with D tentatively TRBD1 (5 bases). Trimming took 3 bases from V and 6 from J, leaving 17 bases between them. The length of the CDR3 is 15 residues. Germline V gene sequence: CDR1 MNHNS, CDR2 SASEGT. The CDR3 loop reads CASSDRTKQVHGYTF. DNA for the CDR3: TGTGCCAGCAGTGACCGAACTAAACAGGTCCATGGCTACACCTTC.

V and J are TRBV5-5 and TRBJ2-7; TRBD1 agrees at 7 bases. V was clipped by 4 bases and J by 3 bases; unmatched bases: 7. The CDR3 covers 14 residues. Germline V gene data show CDR1 as SGHKS and CDR2 as YYEKEE (reference sequence). The CDR3 region is CASSLSGTDYEQYF. CDR3 nucleotides: TGTGCCAGCAGCCTATCCGGGACAGACTACGAGCAGTACTTC.

The chain recombines TRBV2 with TRBJ2-7; 13 bases fit TRBD2. The J segment lost 12 bases and the V segment lost 6 bases, leaving 8 bases of the junction unmatched. The germline V gene encodes CDR1 SNHLY and CDR2 FYNNEI. The CDR3 consists of 13 residues. The CDR3 DNA reads as TGTGCCAGCAGCCGGACTAGCGGGGGCCAGGGGTACTTC. Its translation: CASSRTSGGQGYF.

This clone occurred a few times. The V gene is TRBV2, the J gene TRBJ1-5; D ambiguous. Germline CDR1 reads SNHLY; CDR2 reads FYNNEI. Trimming stripped 3 bases from V and 4 bases from J, with 7 bases between. This CDR3 has 13 amino acids. CDR3 protein: CASSERSNQPQHF. The CDR3 DNA reads TGTGCCAGCAGTGAGAGGAGTAATCAGCCCCAGCATTTT.